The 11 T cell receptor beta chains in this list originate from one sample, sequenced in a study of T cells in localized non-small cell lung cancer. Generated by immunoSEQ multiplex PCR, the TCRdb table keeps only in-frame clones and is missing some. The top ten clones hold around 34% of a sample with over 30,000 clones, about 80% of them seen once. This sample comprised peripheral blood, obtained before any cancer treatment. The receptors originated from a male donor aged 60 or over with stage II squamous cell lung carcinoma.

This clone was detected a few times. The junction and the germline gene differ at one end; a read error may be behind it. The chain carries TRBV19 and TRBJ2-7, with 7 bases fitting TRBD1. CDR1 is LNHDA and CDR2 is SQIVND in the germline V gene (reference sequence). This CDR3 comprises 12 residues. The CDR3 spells CASRMRQGRPYF. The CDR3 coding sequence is TGTGCCAGTAGGATGAGACAGGGACGGCCTTATTTC.

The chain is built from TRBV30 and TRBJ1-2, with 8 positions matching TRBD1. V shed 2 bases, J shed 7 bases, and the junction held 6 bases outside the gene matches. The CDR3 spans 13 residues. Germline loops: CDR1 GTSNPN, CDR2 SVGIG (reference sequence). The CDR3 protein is CAWSTGGQGGYTF. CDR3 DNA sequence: TGTGCCTGGAGTACAGGGGGTCAAGGTGGCTACACCTTC.

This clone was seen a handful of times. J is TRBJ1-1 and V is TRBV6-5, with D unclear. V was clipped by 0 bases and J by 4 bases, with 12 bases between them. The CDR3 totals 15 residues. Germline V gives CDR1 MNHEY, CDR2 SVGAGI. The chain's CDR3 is CASSYSTTSRTEAFF. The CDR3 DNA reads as TGTGCCAGCAGTTACTCGACTACCAGTCGCACTGAAGCTTTCTTT.

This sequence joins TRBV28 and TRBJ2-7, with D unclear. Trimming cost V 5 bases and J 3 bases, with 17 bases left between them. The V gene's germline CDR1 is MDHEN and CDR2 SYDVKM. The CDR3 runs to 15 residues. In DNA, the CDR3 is TGTGCCAGCAGTCTTTCGGACGGTTATATCTACGAGCAGTACTTC. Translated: CASSLSDGYIYEQYF.

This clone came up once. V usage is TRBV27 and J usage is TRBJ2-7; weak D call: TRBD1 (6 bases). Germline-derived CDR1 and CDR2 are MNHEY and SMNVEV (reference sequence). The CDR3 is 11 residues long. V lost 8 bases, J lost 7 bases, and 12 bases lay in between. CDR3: CASSPGDEQYF. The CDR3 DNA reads TGTGCCAGCTCCCCAGGGGATGAGCAGTACTTC.

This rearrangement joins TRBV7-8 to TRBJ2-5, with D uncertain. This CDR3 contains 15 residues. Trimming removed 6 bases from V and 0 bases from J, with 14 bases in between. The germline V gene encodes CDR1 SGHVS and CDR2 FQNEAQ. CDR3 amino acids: CASRLSGAYQETQYF. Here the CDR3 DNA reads TGTGCCAGCAGGCTCTCTGGCGCGTACCAAGAGACCCAGTACTTC.

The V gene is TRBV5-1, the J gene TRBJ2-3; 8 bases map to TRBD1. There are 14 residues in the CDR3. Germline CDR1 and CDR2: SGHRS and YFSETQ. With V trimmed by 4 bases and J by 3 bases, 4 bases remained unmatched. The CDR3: CASSPDRATDTQYF. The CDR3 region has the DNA TGCGCCAGCAGCCCGGACAGGGCAACAGATACGCAGTATTTT.

The CDR3 loop is CASSQITYTEAFF. The CDR3 region has the DNA TGCGCCAGCAGCCAAATCACGTACACTGAAGCTTTCTTT. The rearrangement links TRBV4-1 to TRBJ1-1, with D uncertain. V gave up 2 bases and J gave up 3 bases, with 7 bases separating them. Germline CDR1 reads MGHRA; CDR2 reads YSYEKL. This CDR3 region has 13 residues.

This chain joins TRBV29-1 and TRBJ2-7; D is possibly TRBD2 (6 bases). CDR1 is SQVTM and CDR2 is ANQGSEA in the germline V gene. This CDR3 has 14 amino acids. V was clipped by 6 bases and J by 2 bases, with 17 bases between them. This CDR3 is CSVRGRTGAYEQYF. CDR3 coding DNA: TGCAGCGTGAGAGGCCGAACGGGGGCCTACGAGCAGTACTTC.

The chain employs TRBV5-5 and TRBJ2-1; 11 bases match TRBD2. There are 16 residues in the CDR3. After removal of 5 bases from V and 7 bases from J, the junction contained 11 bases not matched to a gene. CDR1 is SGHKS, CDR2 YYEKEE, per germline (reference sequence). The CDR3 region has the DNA TGTGCCAGCAGACCCGTAGCGGGAGGGCCTGGGAATGAGCAGTTCTTC. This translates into CASRPVAGGPGNEQFF.

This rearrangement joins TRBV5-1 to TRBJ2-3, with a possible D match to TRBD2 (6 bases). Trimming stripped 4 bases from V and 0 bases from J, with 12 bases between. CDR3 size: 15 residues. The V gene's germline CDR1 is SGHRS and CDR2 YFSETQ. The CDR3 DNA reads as TGCGCCAGCAGCCCCCCGACTAGTAGCACAGATACGCAGTATTTT. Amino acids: CASSPPTSSTDTQYF.